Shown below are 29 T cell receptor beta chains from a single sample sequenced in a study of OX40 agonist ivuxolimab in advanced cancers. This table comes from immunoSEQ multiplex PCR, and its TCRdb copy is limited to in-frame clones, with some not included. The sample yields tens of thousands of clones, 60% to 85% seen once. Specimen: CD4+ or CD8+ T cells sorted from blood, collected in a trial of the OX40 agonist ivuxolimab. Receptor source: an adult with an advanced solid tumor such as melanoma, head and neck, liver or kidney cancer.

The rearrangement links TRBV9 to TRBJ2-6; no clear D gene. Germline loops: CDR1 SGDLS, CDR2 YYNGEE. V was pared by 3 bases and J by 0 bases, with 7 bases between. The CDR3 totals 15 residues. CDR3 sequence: CASSAYSSGANVLTF. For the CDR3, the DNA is TGTGCCAGCAGCGCATACAGCTCTGGGGCCAACGTCCTGACTTTC. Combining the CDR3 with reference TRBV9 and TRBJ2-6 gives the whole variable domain DSGVTQTPKHLITATGQRVTLRCSPRSGDLSVYWYQQSLDQGLQFLIQYYNGEERAKGNILERFSAQQFPDLHSELNLSSLELGDSALYFCASSAYSSGANVLTFGAGSRLTVL.

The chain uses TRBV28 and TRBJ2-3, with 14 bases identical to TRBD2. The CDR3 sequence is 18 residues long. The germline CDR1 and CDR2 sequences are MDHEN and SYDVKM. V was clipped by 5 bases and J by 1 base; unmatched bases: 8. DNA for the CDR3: TGTGCCAGCAGTCCGGCCGGGACTAGCGGGAGTGGCACAGATACGCAGTATTTT. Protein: CASSPAGTSGSGTDTQYF.

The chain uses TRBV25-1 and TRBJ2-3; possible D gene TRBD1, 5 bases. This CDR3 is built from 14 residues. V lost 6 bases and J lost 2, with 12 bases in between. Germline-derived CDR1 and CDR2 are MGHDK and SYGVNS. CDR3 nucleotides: TGTGCCAGCAGCAGGGTTTCTCTCACAGATACGCAGTATTTT. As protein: CASSRVSLTDTQYF. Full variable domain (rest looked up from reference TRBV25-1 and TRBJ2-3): EADIYQTPRYLVIGTGKKITLECSQTMGHDKMYWYQQDPGMELHLIHYSYGVNSTEKGDLSSESTVSRIRTEHFPLTLESARPSHTSQYLCASSRVSLTDTQYFGPGTRLTVL.

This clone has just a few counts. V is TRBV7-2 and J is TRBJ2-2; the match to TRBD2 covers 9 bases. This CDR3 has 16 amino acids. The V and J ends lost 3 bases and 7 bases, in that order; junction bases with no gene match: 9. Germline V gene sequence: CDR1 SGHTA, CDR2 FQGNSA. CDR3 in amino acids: CASSLGTRLAVGELFF. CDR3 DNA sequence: TGTGCCAGCAGCTTGGGGACCCGACTAGCGGTCGGGGAGCTGTTTTTT.

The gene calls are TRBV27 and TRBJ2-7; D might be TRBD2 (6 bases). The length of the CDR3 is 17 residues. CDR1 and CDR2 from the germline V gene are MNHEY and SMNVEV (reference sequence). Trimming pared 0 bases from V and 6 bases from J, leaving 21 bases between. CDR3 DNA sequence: TGTGCCAGCAGTTTATCATCGGGTGCGGGGCAGGTAACCGAGCAGTACTTC. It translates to CASSLSSGAGQVTEQYF.

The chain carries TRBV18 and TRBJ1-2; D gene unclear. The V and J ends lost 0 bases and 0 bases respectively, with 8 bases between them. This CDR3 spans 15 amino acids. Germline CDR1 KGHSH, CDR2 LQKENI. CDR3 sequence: CASSPPTRANYGYTF. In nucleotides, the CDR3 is TGTGCCAGCTCACCACCGACAAGAGCTAACTATGGCTACACCTTC.

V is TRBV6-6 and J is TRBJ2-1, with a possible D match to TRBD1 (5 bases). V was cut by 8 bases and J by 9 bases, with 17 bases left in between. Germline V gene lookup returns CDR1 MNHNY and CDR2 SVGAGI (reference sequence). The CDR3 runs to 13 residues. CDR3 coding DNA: TGTGCCAGCCAGGCGCTTACCCAGGGTGAGCAGTTCTTC. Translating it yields CASQALTQGEQFF.

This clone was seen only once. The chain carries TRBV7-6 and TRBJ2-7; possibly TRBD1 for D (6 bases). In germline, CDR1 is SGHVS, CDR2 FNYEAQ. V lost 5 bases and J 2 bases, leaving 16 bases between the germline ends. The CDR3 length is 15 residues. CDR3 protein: CASSARGSGTYEQYF. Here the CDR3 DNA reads TGTGCCAGCAGCGCAAGGGGGAGTGGTACCTACGAGCAGTACTTC. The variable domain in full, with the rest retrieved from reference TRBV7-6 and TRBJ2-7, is GAGVSQSPRYKVTKRGQDVALRCDPISGHVSLYWYRQALGQGPEFLTYFNYEAQQDKSGLPNDRFSAERPEGSISTLTIQRTEQRDSAMYRCASSARGSGTYEQYFGPGTRLTVT.

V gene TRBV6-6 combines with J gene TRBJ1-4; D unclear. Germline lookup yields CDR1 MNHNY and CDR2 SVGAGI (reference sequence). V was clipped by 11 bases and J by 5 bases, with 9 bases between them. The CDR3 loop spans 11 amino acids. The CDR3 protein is CASGENEKLFF. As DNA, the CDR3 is TGTGCCTCTGGGGAGAATGAAAAACTGTTTTTT.

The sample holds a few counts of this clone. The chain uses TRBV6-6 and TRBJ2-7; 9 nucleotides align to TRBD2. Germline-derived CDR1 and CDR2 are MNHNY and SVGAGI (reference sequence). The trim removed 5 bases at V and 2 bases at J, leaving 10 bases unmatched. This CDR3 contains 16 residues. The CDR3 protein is CASSPNVAGVTYEQYF. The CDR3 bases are TGTGCCAGCAGTCCGAACGTAGCGGGAGTGACCTACGAGCAGTACTTC.

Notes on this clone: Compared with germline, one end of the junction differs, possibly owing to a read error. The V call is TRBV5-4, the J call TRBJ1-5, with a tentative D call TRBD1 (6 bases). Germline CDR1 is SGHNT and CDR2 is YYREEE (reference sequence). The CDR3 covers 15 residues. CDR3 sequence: CASSQEEGRGQPQHF. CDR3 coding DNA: TGCGCCAGCAGCCAAGAAGAAGGAAGGGGGCAGCCCCAGCATTTT.

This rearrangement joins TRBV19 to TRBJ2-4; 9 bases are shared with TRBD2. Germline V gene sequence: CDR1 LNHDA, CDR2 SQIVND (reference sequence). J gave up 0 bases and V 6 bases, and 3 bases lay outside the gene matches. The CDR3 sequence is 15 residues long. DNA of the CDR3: TGTGCCAGTAGCCCAGCGGGGGGAGCCAAAAACATTCAGTACTTC. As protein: CASSPAGGAKNIQYF.

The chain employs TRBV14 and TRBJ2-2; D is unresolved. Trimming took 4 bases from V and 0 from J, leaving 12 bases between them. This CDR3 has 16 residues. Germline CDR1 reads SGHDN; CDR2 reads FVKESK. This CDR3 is CASSPLSVSNTGELFF. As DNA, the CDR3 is TGTGCCAGCAGCCCTCTTTCCGTTTCGAACACCGGGGAGCTGTTTTTT.

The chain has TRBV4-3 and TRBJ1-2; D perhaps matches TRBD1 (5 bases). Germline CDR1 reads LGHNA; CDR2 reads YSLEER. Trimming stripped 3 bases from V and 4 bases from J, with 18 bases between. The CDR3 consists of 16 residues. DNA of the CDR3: TGCGCCAGCAGCCACCCCGCGAGGGGTGCGAGCTATGGCTACACCTTC. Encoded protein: CASSHPARGASYGYTF.

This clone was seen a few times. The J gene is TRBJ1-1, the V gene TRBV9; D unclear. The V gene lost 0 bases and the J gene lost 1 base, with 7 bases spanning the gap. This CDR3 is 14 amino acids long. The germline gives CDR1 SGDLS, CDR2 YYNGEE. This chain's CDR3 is CASSVAQPNTEAFF. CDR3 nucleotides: TGTGCCAGCAGCGTAGCCCAGCCGAACACTGAAGCTTTCTTT.

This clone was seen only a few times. Here the CDR3 DNA reads TGCAGTGCTAGCCCGGAGTACGAGCAGTACTTC. It translates to CSASPEYEQYF. V usage is TRBV20-1 and J usage is TRBJ2-7; D remains unclear. The CDR3 extends over 11 amino acids. Germline assignment: CDR1 DFQATT and CDR2 SNEGSKA (reference sequence). Trimming took 3 bases from V and 4 from J, leaving 7 bases between them.

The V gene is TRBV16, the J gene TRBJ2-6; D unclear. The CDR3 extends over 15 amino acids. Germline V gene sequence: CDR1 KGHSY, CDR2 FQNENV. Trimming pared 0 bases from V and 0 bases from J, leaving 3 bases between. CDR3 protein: CASSQSPSGANVLTF. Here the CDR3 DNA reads TGTGCCAGCAGCCAATCCCCCTCTGGGGCCAACGTCCTGACTTTC.

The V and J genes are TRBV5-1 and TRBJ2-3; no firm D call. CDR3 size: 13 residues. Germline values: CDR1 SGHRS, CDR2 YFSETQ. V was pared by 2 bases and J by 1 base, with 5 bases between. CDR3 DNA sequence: TGCGCCAGCAGCTTTAGGGGCACAGATACGCAGTATTTT. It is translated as CASSFRGTDTQYF.

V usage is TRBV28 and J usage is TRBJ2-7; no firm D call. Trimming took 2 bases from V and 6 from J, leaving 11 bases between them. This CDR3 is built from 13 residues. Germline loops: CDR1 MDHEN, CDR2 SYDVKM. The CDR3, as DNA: TGTGCCAGCAGTTTAAGAGTGCCTTCCGAGCAGTACTTC. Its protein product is CASSLRVPSEQYF.

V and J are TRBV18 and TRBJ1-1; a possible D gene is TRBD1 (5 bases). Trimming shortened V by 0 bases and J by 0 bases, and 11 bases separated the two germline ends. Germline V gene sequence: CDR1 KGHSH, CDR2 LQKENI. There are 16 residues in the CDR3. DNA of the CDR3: TGTGCCAGCTCACCACCGGTGGCAGGGCTGAACACTGAAGCTTTCTTT. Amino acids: CASSPPVAGLNTEAFF. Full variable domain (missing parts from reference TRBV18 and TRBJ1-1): NAGVMQNPRHLVRRRGQEARLRCSPMKGHSHVYWYRQLPEEGLKFMVYLQKENIIDESGMPKERFSAEFPKEGPSILRIQQVVRGDSAAYFCASSPPVAGLNTEAFFGQGTRLTVV.

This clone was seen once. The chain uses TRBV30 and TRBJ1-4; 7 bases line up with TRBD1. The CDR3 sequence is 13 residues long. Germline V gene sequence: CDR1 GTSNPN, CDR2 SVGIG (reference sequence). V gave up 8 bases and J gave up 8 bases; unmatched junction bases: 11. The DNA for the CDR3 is TGTGCCCGTGGGGCCAGGGGGGGAGAAAAACTGTTTTTT. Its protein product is CARGARGGEKLFF.

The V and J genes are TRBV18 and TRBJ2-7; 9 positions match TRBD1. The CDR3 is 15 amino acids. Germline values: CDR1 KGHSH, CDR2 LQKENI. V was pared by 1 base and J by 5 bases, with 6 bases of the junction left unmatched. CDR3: CASSPRDRVGHEQYF. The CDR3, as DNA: TGTGCCAGCTCACCACGGGACAGGGTTGGACACGAGCAGTACTTC.

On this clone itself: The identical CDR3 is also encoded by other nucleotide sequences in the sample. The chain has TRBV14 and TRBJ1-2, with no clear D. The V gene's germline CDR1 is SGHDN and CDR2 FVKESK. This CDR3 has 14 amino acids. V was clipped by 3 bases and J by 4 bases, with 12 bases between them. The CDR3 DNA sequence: TGTGCCAGCAGCCACACCACAGAGCTCTATGGCTACACCTTC. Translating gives CASSHTTELYGYTF.

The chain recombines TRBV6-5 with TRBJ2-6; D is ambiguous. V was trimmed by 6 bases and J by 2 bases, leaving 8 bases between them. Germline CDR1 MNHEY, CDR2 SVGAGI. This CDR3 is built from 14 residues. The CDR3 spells CASRGPPGANVLTF. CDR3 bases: TGTGCCAGCAGAGGACCCCCTGGGGCCAACGTCCTGACTTTC.

As DNA, the CDR3 is TGCGCCAGCAGCCAACTGGGACAGGGTCCCTACGAGCAGTACTTC. Translating gives CASSQLGQGPYEQYF. The chain carries TRBV4-1 and TRBJ2-7, with 9 nucleotides matching TRBD1. The V and J ends lost 2 bases and 2 bases, in that order; junction bases with no gene match: 4. Looked up from germline, CDR1 is MGHRA and CDR2 is YSYEKL. The CDR3 is made up of 15 amino acids.

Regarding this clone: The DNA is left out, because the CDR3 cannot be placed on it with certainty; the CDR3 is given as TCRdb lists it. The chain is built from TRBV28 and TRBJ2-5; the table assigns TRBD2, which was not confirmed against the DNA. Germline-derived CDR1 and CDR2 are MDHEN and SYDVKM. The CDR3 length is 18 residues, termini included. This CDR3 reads CASSLGMGEREGRETQYF.

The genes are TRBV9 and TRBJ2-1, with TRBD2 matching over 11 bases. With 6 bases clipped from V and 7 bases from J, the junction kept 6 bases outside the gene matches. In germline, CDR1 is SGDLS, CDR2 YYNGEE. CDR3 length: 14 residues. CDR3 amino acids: CASNSGGAVNEQFF. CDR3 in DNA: TGTGCCAGCAATAGCGGGGGGGCTGTTAATGAGCAGTTCTTC.

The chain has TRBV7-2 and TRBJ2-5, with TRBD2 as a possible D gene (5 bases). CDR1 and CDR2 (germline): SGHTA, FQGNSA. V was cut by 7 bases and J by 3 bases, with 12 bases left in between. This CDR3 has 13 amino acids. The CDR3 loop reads CASTLVGKETQYF. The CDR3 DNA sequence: TGTGCCAGCACCCTGGTCGGGAAAGAGACCCAGTACTTC.

The CDR3: CAWSVLAGAYEQYF. The CDR3 bases are TGTGCCTGGAGTGTCCTGGCAGGGGCCTACGAGCAGTACTTC. The chain has TRBV30 and TRBJ2-7; D is perhaps TRBD1 (6 bases). Germline values: CDR1 GTSNPN, CDR2 SVGIG (reference sequence). The germline V and J ends were trimmed by 0 bases and 2 bases, with 11 bases remaining between them. The CDR3 sequence is 14 residues long.